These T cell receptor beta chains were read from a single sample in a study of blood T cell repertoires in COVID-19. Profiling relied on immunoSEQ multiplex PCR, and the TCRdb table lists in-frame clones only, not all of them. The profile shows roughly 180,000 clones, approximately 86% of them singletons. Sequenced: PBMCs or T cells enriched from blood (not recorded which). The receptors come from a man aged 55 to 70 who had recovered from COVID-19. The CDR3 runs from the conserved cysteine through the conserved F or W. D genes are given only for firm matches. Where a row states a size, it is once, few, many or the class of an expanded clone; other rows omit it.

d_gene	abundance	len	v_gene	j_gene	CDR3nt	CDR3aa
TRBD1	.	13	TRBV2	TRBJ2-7	TGTGCCAACGCCCGGACAGGGGACCGCGAGCAGTACTTC	CANARTGDREQYF
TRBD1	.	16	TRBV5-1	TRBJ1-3	TGCGCCAGCAGCGTGGACAGGCCAGGCTCTGGAAACACCATATATTTT	CASSVDRPGSGNTIYF
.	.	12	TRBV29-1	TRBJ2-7	TGCAGCGTTGAAGCTACAGGCTACGAGCAGTACTTC	CSVEATGYEQYF
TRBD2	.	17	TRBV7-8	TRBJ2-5	TGTGCCAGCAGCTTCTTACCGGGACTAGCGGAACAAGAGACCCAGTACTTC	CASSFLPGLAEQETQYF
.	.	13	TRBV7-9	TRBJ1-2	TGTGCCAGCAGCGTAGGAGCGGGGGGTGGCTACACCTTC	CASSVGAGGGYTF
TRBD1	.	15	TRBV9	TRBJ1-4	TGTGCCAGCAGCCGGGGCCGGGGACAGGGTGAAAAACTGTTTTTT	CASSRGRGQGEKLFF
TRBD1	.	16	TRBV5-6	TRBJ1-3	TGTGCCAGCAGCTGGGGACAGGGGGACTCTGGAAACACCATATATTTT	CASSWGQGDSGNTIYF
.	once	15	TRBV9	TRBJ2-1	TGTGCCAGCAGCGTAGGAGGAGGATTAGCACATGAGCAGTTCTTC	CASSVGGGLAHEQFF
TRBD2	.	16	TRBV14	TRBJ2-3	TGTGCCAGCAGCCAAGGACTAGCGGGAGTGGCAGATACGCAGTATTTT	CASSQGLAGVADTQYF
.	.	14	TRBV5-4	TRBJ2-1	TGTGCCAGCAGCCGGACATTTACCTACAATGAGCAGTTCTTC	CASSRTFTYNEQFF
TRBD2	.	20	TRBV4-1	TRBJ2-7	TGCGCCAGCAGCCAAGTGCAAACGGGACTAGCGGGGGGGCGTACCTACGAGCAGTACTTC	CASSQVQTGLAGGRTYEQYF
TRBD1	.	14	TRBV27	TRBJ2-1	TGTGCCAGCAGTTCCGGGGACAGCTACAATGAGCAGTTCTTC	CASSSGDSYNEQFF
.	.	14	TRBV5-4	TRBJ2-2	TGTGCCAGCAGTCCCAGGCTAAACACCGGGGAGCTGTTTTTT	CASSPRLNTGELFF
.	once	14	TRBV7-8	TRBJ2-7	TGTGCCAGCAGCTTAGCGGGCCAGACGTCAGAGCAGTACTTC	CASSLAGQTSEQYF
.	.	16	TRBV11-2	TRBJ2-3	TGTGCCAGCAGCTTAGTGGGGGGAGCTAGCACAGATACGCAGTATTTT	CASSLVGGASTDTQYF
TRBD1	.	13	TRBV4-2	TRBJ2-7	TGTGCCAGCAGCCCCAGGGGGCGGTGGGAGCAGTACTTC	CASSPRGRWEQYF
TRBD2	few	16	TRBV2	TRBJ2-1	TGTGCCAGCAGCCTAACTAGCGGGAGTCGATTTAGTGAGCAGTTCTTC	CASSLTSGSRFSEQFF
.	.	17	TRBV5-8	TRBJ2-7	TGTGCCAGCAGCTTAGGCAGGGGACGGGCTAGCTCCTACGAGCAGTACTTC	CASSLGRGRASSYEQYF
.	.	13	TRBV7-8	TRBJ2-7	TGTGCCAGCAGCCCCTCGGACACAGCTACGCAGTACTTC	CASSPSDTATQYF
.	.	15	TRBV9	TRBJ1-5	TGTGCCAGCAGCGTAGGGGCAGGGGAAAGGAAGCCCCAGCATTTT	CASSVGAGERKPQHF
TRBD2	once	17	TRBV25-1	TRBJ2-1	TGTGCCAGCAGTGAATATGGGACTAGCGGAAACTACAATGAGCAGTTCTTC	CASSEYGTSGNYNEQFF
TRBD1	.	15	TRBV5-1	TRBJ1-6	TGCGCCAGCAGCGATTCAGGGGGCCTTAATTCACCCCTCCACTTT	CASSDSGGLNSPLHF
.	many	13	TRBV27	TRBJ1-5	TGTGCCAGCAGACTGAATGAGTATCAGCCCCAGCATTTT	CASRLNEYQPQHF
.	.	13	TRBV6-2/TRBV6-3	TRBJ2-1	TGTGCCAGCAGTTATTCCCCGGTCGGTGAGCAGTTCTTC	CASSYSPVGEQFF
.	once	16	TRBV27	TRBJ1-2	TGTGCCAGCAGTTTATCGGGAGAGGGCGGGGTTTCCGGCTACACCTTC	CASSLSGEGGVSGYTF
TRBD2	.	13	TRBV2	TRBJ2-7	TGTGCCAGCAGCCTAGCGGGGGGGCGGGAGCAGTACTTC	CASSLAGGREQYF
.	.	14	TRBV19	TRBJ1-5	TGTGCCAGTAGTATGGACAAAGACCTTTCCCCCCAGCATTTT	CASSMDKDLSPQHF
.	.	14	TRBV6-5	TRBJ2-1	TGTGCCAGCAGTTACGGTACAGGGTTAGGTGAGCAGTTCTTC	CASSYGTGLGEQFF
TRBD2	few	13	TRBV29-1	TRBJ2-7	TGCAGCGTGGGGGGTGCGGGGGCCTACGAGCAGTACTTC	CSVGGAGAYEQYF
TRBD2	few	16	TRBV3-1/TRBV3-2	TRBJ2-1	TGTGCCAGCAGCCGGGGACTAGCGGGGAAATACAATGAGCAGTTCTTC	CASSRGLAGKYNEQFF
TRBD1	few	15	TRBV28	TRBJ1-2	TGTGCCAGCAGTGGAGGTATGACAGGGCACTATGGCTACACCTTC	CASSGGMTGHYGYTF
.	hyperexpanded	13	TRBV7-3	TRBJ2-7	TGTGCCAGCAGCTTATTCAGCGGTTACGAGCAGTACTTC	CASSLFSGYEQYF
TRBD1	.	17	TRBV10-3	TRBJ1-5	TGTGCCATCAGTGAAAGGGACAGGGGAAAAGGCAATCAGCCCCAGCATTTT	CAISERDRGKGNQPQHF
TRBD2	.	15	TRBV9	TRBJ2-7	TGTGCCAGCAGCGTAGATGGGCGGGAGGACTACGAGCAGTACTTC	CASSVDGREDYEQYF
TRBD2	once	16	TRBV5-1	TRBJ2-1	TGCGCCAGCAGCTTGGCGACTAGCGGGAGGGGCAATGAGCAGTTCTTC	CASSLATSGRGNEQFF
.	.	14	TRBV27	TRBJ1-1	TGTGCCAGCAGTTTAAACGTAGGGAGCACTGAAGCTTTCTTT	CASSLNVGSTEAFF
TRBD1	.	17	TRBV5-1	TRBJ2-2	TGCGCCAGCAGCTTGGGTAGGGGGCTTCTTGATACCGGGGAGCTGTTTTTT	CASSLGRGLLDTGELFF
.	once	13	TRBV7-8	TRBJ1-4	TGTGCCAGCAGCTTACGGACAGCCGAAAAACTGTTTTTT	CASSLRTAEKLFF
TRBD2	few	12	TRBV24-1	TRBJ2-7	TGTGCCACCAGTGATCGGGGGGACGAGCAGTACTTC	CATSDRGDEQYF
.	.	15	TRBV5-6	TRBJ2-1	TGTGCCAGCAGCTTGGCCATAGACAGGATCGATGAGCAGTTCTTC	CASSLAIDRIDEQFF
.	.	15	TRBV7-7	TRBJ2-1	TGTGCCAGCAGCCCTGGAACCGGGACTCGGGCTGAGCAGTTCTTC	CASSPGTGTRAEQFF